The 26 T cell receptor beta chains below come from one sample, sequenced in a study of beta chain features in type 1 diabetes. The study reverse transcribed the entire isolated RNA, so it sequenced expressed TCRB transcripts. Clones were sequenced by immunoSEQ multiplex PCR, and TCRdb holds only the in-frame ones, with some missing. The sample yields under 450,000 clones, around 14% seen once. Sequenced sample: naive CD4+ T cells from blood. Every receptor here comes from a young man in good health.

This chain joins TRBV10-3 and TRBJ1-2; D possibly corresponds to TRBD1 (5 bases). The germline V and J ends were trimmed by 7 bases and 2 bases, with 11 bases remaining between them. CDR3 length equals 13 residues. Germline loops: CDR1 ENHRY, CDR2 SYGVKD. In DNA form, the CDR3 reads TGTGCCATCACCTCAGGGCGAAACTATGGCTACACCTTC. This gives the protein CAITSGRNYGYTF.

The rearrangement joins TRBV4-3 to TRBJ2-3; D is perhaps TRBD2 (6 bases). Germline CDR1 LGHNA, CDR2 YSLEER. The CDR3 totals 15 residues. V was shortened by 0 bases and J by 1 base, with 8 bases between the two germline ends. The CDR3: CASSQDGGRTDTQYF. The DNA for the CDR3 is TGCGCCAGCAGCCAAGACGGGGGTCGCACAGATACGCAGTATTTT.

This clone was counted between two and nine times. The V and J genes are TRBV29-1 and TRBJ1-5; 8 bases agree with TRBD1. CDR1 is SQVTM and CDR2 is ANQGSEA in the germline V gene. The CDR3 loop spans 12 amino acids. After removal of 7 bases from V and 6 bases from J, the junction contained 5 bases not matched to a gene. CDR3 DNA sequence: TGCAGCGCCTGGGACAGGTTTCAGCCCCAGCATTTT. Translating it yields CSAWDRFQPQHF.

This chain uses TRBV5-4 with TRBJ2-5, with 14 bases matching TRBD2. CDR3 size: 18 residues. V lost 4 bases to trimming and J lost 0 bases; unmatched junction nucleotides: 8. CDR1 SGHNT and CDR2 YYREEE come from the germline V gene (reference sequence). The CDR3: CASSPTSGGARNQETQYF. The CDR3 nucleotides read TGTGCCAGCAGCCCGACTAGCGGGGGGGCTAGGAACCAAGAGACCCAGTACTTC.

CDR3 coding DNA: TGCGCCAGCAGCCGGGACAGGCTGTACGAGCAGTACTTC. Its translation: CASSRDRLYEQYF. This chain uses TRBV4-1 with TRBJ2-7; 8 bases are shared with TRBD1. CDR1 MGHRA and CDR2 YSYEKL come from the germline V gene. The CDR3 sequence is 13 residues long. Trimming at V came to 4 bases and at J to 4 bases, leaving 3 bases not matched to a gene.

With regard to this clone: Its ends do not fully match the called genes, so a read error is possible. V usage is TRBV7-7 and J usage is TRBJ2-5, with 9 nucleotides matching TRBD2. CDR1 and CDR2 from the germline V gene are SSHAT and FNYEAQ (reference sequence). The CDR3 runs to 15 residues. The CDR3 sequence is CASSLEGLAQETQYF. The CDR3, as DNA: TGTGCTAGCAGCTTAGAGGGACTAGCCCAAGAGACCCAGTACTTC. Using reference TRBV7-7 and TRBJ2-5 for the parts outside the CDR3, the full variable domain is GAGVSQSPRYKVTKRGQDVTLRCDPISSHATLYWYQQALGQGPEFLTYFNYEAQPDKSGLPSDRFSAERPEGSISTLTIQRTEQRDSAMYRCASSLEGLAQETQYFGPGTRLLVL.

This clone was recorded a few times. This chain's CDR3 is CASSLVAGGYNEQFF. CDR3 sequence (DNA): TGTGCCAGCAGCTTGGTAGCAGGGGGCTACAATGAGCAGTTCTTC. The V gene is TRBV5-4, the J gene TRBJ2-1; 7 nucleotides match TRBD1. The junction had 3 bases not matched to a gene; V was cut back by 0 bases and J by 3 bases. This CDR3 has 15 residues. CDR1 and CDR2 from the germline V gene are SGHNT and YYREEE (reference sequence).

In its sample, this clone was seen a few times. V gene TRBV12-5 combines with J gene TRBJ2-1; no clear D gene. V gave up 6 bases and J gave up 7 bases, with 13 bases separating them. Per germline, CDR1 LGHNT and CDR2 FRNRAP. This CDR3 contains 13 residues. The chain's CDR3 is CASGSASSNEQFF. CDR3 in DNA: TGTGCTAGTGGGTCTGCGTCATCTAATGAGCAGTTCTTC.

This clone was found a few times. The chain employs TRBV11-2 and TRBJ2-3, with 8 bases identical to TRBD2. V lost 3 bases and J lost 2; bases outside the gene matches: 4. The CDR3 extends over 15 amino acids. Germline-derived CDR1 and CDR2 are SGHAT and FQNNGV. The CDR3 is CASSFSGGNTDTQYF. Written as DNA, the CDR3 is TGTGCCAGCAGCTTCAGCGGGGGAAACACAGATACGCAGTATTTT.

The chain recombines TRBV19 with TRBJ1-3; D is ambiguous. Between the trimmed V and J ends, which lost 9 bases and 3 bases, there was a span of 6 bases. Germline V gene lookup returns CDR1 LNHDA and CDR2 SQIVND (reference sequence). The CDR3 extends over 11 amino acids. For the CDR3, the DNA is TGTGCCAGCAAATTTGGAAACACCATATATTTT. It yields the protein CASKFGNTIYF. Looking up the rest from reference TRBV19 and TRBJ1-3 gives the full variable domain: DGGITQSPKYLFRKEGQNVTLSCEQNLNHDAMYWYRQDPGQGLRLIYYSQIVNDFQKGDIAEGYSVSREKKESFPLTVTSAQKNPTAFYLCASKFGNTIYFGEGSWLTVV.

The V gene is TRBV4-1, the J gene TRBJ1-2, with 10 bases fitting TRBD1. Germline CDR1 is MGHRA and CDR2 is YSYEKL. This CDR3 is built from 14 residues. V lost 3 bases, J lost 6 bases, and 4 bases stayed unmatched. The CDR3 bases are TGCGCCAGCAGCCAGTCCGACAGGGGGCATGGCTACACCTTC. This translates into CASSQSDRGHGYTF.

About this clone itself: The DNA is left out, because the CDR3 cannot be placed on it with certainty; the CDR3 is given as TCRdb lists it. The rearrangement joins TRBV6-5 to TRBJ2-1; the table names TRBD2, a call not compared with the DNA. Germline V CDR1 and CDR2: MNHEY, SVGAGI. The CDR3 length is 16 residues, termini included. CDR3 sequence reads: CASSSSRGEVVNEQFF.

V is TRBV5-1 and J is TRBJ2-6; D is unresolved. Germline lookup yields CDR1 SGHRS and CDR2 YFSETQ. The V and J ends lost 4 bases and 1 base respectively, with 3 bases between them. The CDR3 is made up of 13 amino acids. CDR3 nucleotide sequence: TGCGCCAGCAGCGAATCTGGGGCCAACGTCCTGACTTTC. Amino acids: CASSESGANVLTF.

The chain employs TRBV9 and TRBJ2-2; D ambiguous. This CDR3 comprises 17 residues. From germline, CDR1 is SGDLS and CDR2 YYNGEE. V was trimmed by 0 bases and J by 3 bases, leaving 15 bases between them. CDR3 bases: TGTGCCAGCAGCGTAGCTGGTGTGGTTGCGGACACCGGGGAGCTGTTTTTT. Encoded protein: CASSVAGVVADTGELFF.

This rearrangement joins TRBV15 to TRBJ1-1, with TRBD1 matching over 7 bases. V was clipped by 5 bases and J by 9 bases; unmatched bases: 3. CDR1 is LNHNV, CDR2 YYDKDF, per germline (reference sequence). The CDR3 totals 11 residues. CDR3 in amino acids: CATSRDRQAFF. CDR3 DNA sequence: TGTGCCACCAGCCGGGACAGACAAGCTTTCTTT. Full variable domain (rest looked up from reference TRBV15 and TRBJ1-1): DAMVIQNPRYQVTQFGKPVTLSCSQTLNHNVMYWYQQKSSQAPKLLFHYYDKDFNNEADTPDNFQSRRPNTSFCFLDIRSPGLGDTAMYLCATSRDRQAFFGQGTRLTVV.

Only a few counts were recorded for this clone. This chain uses TRBV10-3 with TRBJ1-1; 7 bases align to TRBD1. The length of the CDR3 is 14 residues. Germline lookup yields CDR1 ENHRY and CDR2 SYGVKD. J lost 1 base, V lost 7 bases, and 6 bases had no gene match. The CDR3 sequence is CAITRDRANTEAFF. DNA for the CDR3: TGTGCCATCACCAGAGACAGGGCGAACACTGAAGCTTTCTTT.

V and J are TRBV9 and TRBJ2-3, with D tentatively TRBD2 (5 bases). Trimming took off 4 bases at V and 5 bases at J, with 23 bases between the two ends. Germline CDR1 and CDR2: SGDLS and YYNGEE. The CDR3 runs to 17 residues. The CDR3 region has the DNA TGTGCCAGCAGCCCGGGAATGAAGGCAGTCCTAGGAGATACGCAGTATTTT. Protein product: CASSPGMKAVLGDTQYF.

The genes are TRBV5-1 and TRBJ2-4; a possible D gene is TRBD2 (6 bases). The CDR3 is 15 residues long. Trimming shortened V by 4 bases and J by 0 bases, and 11 bases separated the two germline ends. From germline, CDR1 is SGHRS and CDR2 YFSETQ. CDR3 in amino acids: CASSPAGIAKNIQYF. CDR3 in DNA: TGCGCCAGCAGCCCCGCGGGAATAGCCAAAAACATTCAGTACTTC.

The gene calls are TRBV7-7 and TRBJ2-2; no clear D gene. V shed 6 bases and J shed 2 bases, with 7 bases lying between them. There are 13 residues in the CDR3. CDR1 and CDR2 (germline): SSHAT, FNYEAQ (reference sequence). CDR3 in amino acids: CASREKNTGELFF. CDR3 nucleotides: TGTGCCAGCAGAGAGAAAAACACCGGGGAGCTGTTTTTT.

This clone turned up a few times. The chain has TRBV4-1 and TRBJ2-5, with unresolved D. Germline V gene data show CDR1 as MGHRA and CDR2 as YSYEKL. Trimming removed 1 base from V and 1 base from J, with 7 bases in between. There are 14 residues in the CDR3. The CDR3 region is CASSQVLAQETQYF. The CDR3 DNA follows: TGCGCCAGCAGCCAAGTTCTGGCCCAAGAGACCCAGTACTTC.

The rearrangement links TRBV2 to TRBJ2-3; a possible D gene is TRBD2 (6 bases). Germline V CDR1 and CDR2: SNHLY, FYNNEI. The CDR3 is 13 amino acids. V lost 6 bases and J 4 bases, leaving 11 bases between the germline ends. The CDR3 DNA reads as TGTGCCAGCAGCCGGGAGACTTCAGATACGCAGTATTTT. Encoded protein: CASSRETSDTQYF.

This rearrangement joins TRBV9 to TRBJ1-1; 8 nucleotides line up with TRBD1. CDR1 SGDLS and CDR2 YYNGEE come from the germline V gene. J lost 4 bases, V lost 0 bases, and 5 bases had no gene match. This CDR3 spans 15 amino acids. The CDR3 region has the DNA TGTGCCAGCAGCGTAGCGGACAGGGTCGGCACTGAAGCTTTCTTT. It codes for CASSVADRVGTEAFF.

This clone was seen only a few times. The chain employs TRBV2 and TRBJ1-2; unclear D gene. This CDR3 contains 13 residues. Germline V gene sequence: CDR1 SNHLY, CDR2 FYNNEI. V lost 4 bases and J 4 bases, leaving 10 bases between the germline ends. Here the CDR3 reads CASSGGSAYGYTF. CDR3 in DNA: TGTGCCAGCAGTGGTGGGAGCGCCTATGGCTACACCTTC.

The V and J genes are TRBV4-1 and TRBJ2-7, with TRBD1 identical over 9 bases. V lost 5 bases and J lost 2; bases outside the gene matches: 1. The germline V gene has CDR1 MGHRA and CDR2 YSYEKL. This CDR3 contains 13 residues. CDR3 amino acids: CASSWDRAYEQYF. DNA of the CDR3: TGCGCCAGCAGCTGGGACAGGGCCTACGAGCAGTACTTC.

The gene calls are TRBV18 and TRBJ2-2; D might be TRBD1 (5 bases). Between the trimmed V and J ends, which lost 1 base and 1 base, there was a span of 10 bases. This CDR3 has 16 amino acids. The germline gives CDR1 KGHSH, CDR2 LQKENI. CDR3 region: CASSPRVTVNTGELFF. The CDR3 nucleotides are TGTGCCAGCTCACCACGCGTGACAGTGAACACCGGGGAGCTGTTTTTT.

This clone has more than one count but fewer than ten. The DNA for the CDR3 is TGCGCCAGCAGCCAAGAAGGGACGGGCTGGCGCTATGGCTACACCTTC. Its protein is CASSQEGTGWRYGYTF. The rearrangement links TRBV4-3 to TRBJ1-2; perhaps TRBD1 as D (5 bases). The CDR3 runs 16 residues. The ends were cut back, 0 bases at V and 4 bases at J, with 15 bases in the middle. Germline values: CDR1 LGHNA, CDR2 YSLEER.